The 20 T cell receptor beta chains listed next were all sequenced from one sample in a study of shared clonotypes between healthy human individuals (dated by TCRdb to 2020 to 2022). The method behind the library was the immunoSEQ multiplex PCR assay. TCRdb provides this immuneACCESS table in a form limited to in-frame rearrangements. Some clones are lacking; in checked studies, under half of them reflect an unresolved V gene, and why the rest are absent is not known. The table for this sample lists about 2.2 million clones; roughly 95% of them were counted only once. More than 1.5% of the sample goes to the ten largest clones. CD8 naive samples were CD45RO-negative cells positively selected for CCR7, giving a CD45RA+CCR7+ population that excluded TemRA cells. Sequenced input: naive CD8+ T cells from PBMCs. The label giving this sample's cell subset or site can be read as: CD45RA+CCR7+. These receptors came from a man in his late teens or twenties in good health. Some clones in this sample may be carry-over from other donors' samples.

With regard to this clone: The sample holds other DNA sequences that translate to the same CDR3. J is TRBJ1-1 and V is TRBV27; 10 nucleotides agree with TRBD1. Losses at the gene ends were 5 bases for V and 3 bases for J; bases not matched to a gene: 3. Germline V gene lookup returns CDR1 MNHEY and CDR2 SMNVEV (reference sequence). CDR3 length equals 14 residues. The CDR3 is CASSRQGAYTEAFF. The CDR3 bases are TGTGCCAGCAGTAGACAGGGGGCTTACACTGAAGCTTTCTTT.

This clone showed up just once. The V call is TRBV7-8, the J call TRBJ1-2; 9 bases agree with TRBD1. This CDR3 contains 17 residues. V was clipped by 0 bases and J by 2 bases; unmatched bases: 7. The germline gives CDR1 SGHVS, CDR2 FQNEAQ. CDR3 residues: CASSLALTGGGNYGYTF. In nucleotides, the CDR3 is TGTGCCAGCAGCTTAGCGCTGACAGGGGGAGGAAACTATGGCTACACCTTC.

V and J are TRBV29-1 and TRBJ1-2, with D perhaps TRBD1 (5 bases). Trimming removed 7 bases from V and 4 bases from J, with 10 bases in between. Looked up from germline, CDR1 is SQVTM and CDR2 is ANQGSEA. The length of the CDR3 is 11 residues. This CDR3 is CSAQGGYGYTF. DNA for the CDR3: TGCAGCGCGCAGGGCGGCTATGGCTACACCTTC.

This sequence joins TRBV30 and TRBJ2-5, with TRBD2 matching 7 bases. The CDR3 is made up of 13 amino acids. CDR1 is GTSNPN and CDR2 is SVGIG in the germline V gene (reference sequence). The V gene end was trimmed by 4 bases and the J gene end by 0 bases; junction bases not matched to a gene: 2. The CDR3 loop is CAWTSGNQETQYF. The CDR3 DNA is TGTGCCTGGACTAGCGGCAACCAAGAGACCCAGTACTTC. The full variable domain, its missing parts supplied by reference TRBV30 and TRBJ2-5, is SQTIHQWPATLVQPVGSPLSLECTVEGTSNPNLYWYRQAAGRGLQLLFYSVGIGQISSEVPQNLSASRPQDRQFILSSKKLLLSDSGFYLCAWTSGNQETQYFGPGTRLLVL.

V and J are TRBV7-9 and TRBJ2-7; TRBD1 agrees at 10 bases. The CDR3 extends over 19 amino acids. J gave up 0 bases and V 4 bases, and 15 bases lay outside the gene matches. The germline CDR1 and CDR2 sequences are SEHNR and FQNEAQ (reference sequence). The CDR3, as DNA: TGTGCCAGCAGCTCCTCCGGGACAGGGGTGACTAAAAGCTCCTACGAGCAGTACTTC. Translating it yields CASSSSGTGVTKSSYEQYF.

The J gene is TRBJ2-2, the V gene TRBV9; perhaps TRBD1 as D (6 bases). The germline V and J ends were trimmed by 0 bases and 2 bases, with 11 bases remaining between them. The CDR3 is 16 amino acids. Germline values: CDR1 SGDLS, CDR2 YYNGEE. CDR3: CASSVAGTLNTGELFF. The CDR3 DNA reads TGTGCCAGCAGCGTAGCCGGGACATTAAACACCGGGGAGCTGTTTTTT.

A single count supports this clone. The rearrangement joins TRBV29-1 to TRBJ2-5; a possible D gene is TRBD1 (6 bases). The germline V gene has CDR1 SQVTM and CDR2 ANQGSEA. The length of the CDR3 is 12 residues. Trimming cost V 7 bases and J 4 bases, with 13 bases left between them. Here the CDR3 reads CSATGSRETQYF. Written as DNA, the CDR3 is TGCAGCGCAACAGGGTCGCGAGAGACCCAGTACTTC.

J is TRBJ2-3 and V is TRBV5-1; D gene ambiguous. The V end lost 7 bases, the J end lost 6 bases, and 21 bases lay between the germline ends. The CDR3 is 15 residues long. CDR1 SGHRS and CDR2 YFSETQ come from the germline V gene. CDR3 in amino acids: CASRRLGSPVDTQYF. The DNA for the CDR3 is TGCGCCAGCCGAAGGTTGGGATCCCCGGTTGATACGCAGTATTTT.

Notes on this clone: The same CDR3 can be traced to other DNA sequences in this sample. The gene calls are TRBV5-4 and TRBJ2-5; D is unresolved. The germline V gene encodes CDR1 SGHNT and CDR2 YYREEE (reference sequence). This CDR3 contains 12 residues. V was pared by 2 bases and J by 4 bases, with 6 bases between. The CDR3 reads CASSFDLETQYF. In nucleotides, the CDR3 is TGTGCCAGCAGCTTCGATTTAGAGACCCAGTACTTC.

The genes are TRBV11-2 and TRBJ1-1, with a tentative D call TRBD1 (5 bases). The CDR3 loop spans 14 amino acids. V lost 5 bases to trimming and J lost 3 bases, with 13 bases between them. CDR1 is SGHAT and CDR2 is FQNNGV in the germline V gene. CDR3 DNA: TGTGCCAGCAGCCAAGGCGCAGGGCACACTGAAGCTTTCTTT. This gives the protein CASSQGAGHTEAFF.

The CDR3 protein is CASSIGQETSTDTQYF. The CDR3 coding sequence is TGTGCCAGCAGCATAGGACAGGAGACTAGCACAGATACGCAGTATTTT. The chain is built from TRBV7-8 and TRBJ2-3, with 7 bases matching TRBD1. Germline V CDR1 and CDR2: SGHVS, FQNEAQ. The CDR3 contains 16 residues. Losses at the gene ends were 5 bases for V and 0 bases for J; bases not matched to a gene: 8.

The J gene is TRBJ2-7, the V gene TRBV7-8; 13 nucleotides match TRBD2. The germline CDR1 and CDR2 sequences are SGHVS and FQNEAQ. This CDR3 is 16 amino acids long. V shed 2 bases, J shed 2 bases, and the junction held 3 bases outside the gene matches. CDR3 amino acids: CASSLRLAGGPYEQYF. CDR3 coding DNA: TGTGCCAGCAGCTTACGACTAGCGGGGGGACCCTACGAGCAGTACTTC.

Concerning this clone: Different DNA sequences within this sample yield the same CDR3. The gene calls are TRBV7-9 and TRBJ2-3; the D is unclear. The V gene lost 4 bases and the J gene lost 6 bases, with 8 bases spanning the gap. This CDR3 has 12 amino acids. From germline, CDR1 is SEHNR and CDR2 FQNEAQ (reference sequence). This chain's CDR3 is CASSSRPDTQYF. CDR3 sequence (DNA): TGTGCCAGCAGCTCCCGCCCGGATACGCAGTATTTT.

The gene calls are TRBV27 and TRBJ2-3; a weak D match, TRBD2 (6 bases). The CDR3 totals 17 residues. CDR1 is MNHEY and CDR2 is SMNVEV in the germline V gene (reference sequence). V was pared by 3 bases and J by 2 bases, with 18 bases between. CDR3 loop: CASSFWPQRVYTDTQYF. The CDR3 DNA sequence: TGTGCCAGCAGTTTTTGGCCCCAGCGGGTATACACAGATACGCAGTATTTT.

The rearrangement joins TRBV28 to TRBJ1-5, with D unresolved. Germline-derived CDR1 and CDR2 are MDHEN and SYDVKM. The CDR3 extends over 13 amino acids. The ends were cut back, 2 bases at V and 1 base at J, with 3 bases in the middle. The CDR3 reads CASSLPSNQPQHF. In DNA form, the CDR3 reads TGTGCCAGCAGTTTACCCAGCAATCAGCCCCAGCATTTT.

The rearrangement links TRBV6-1 to TRBJ2-2; a possible D gene is TRBD2 (5 bases). Trimming left V 1 base short and J 6 bases short, with 12 bases between. There are 15 residues in the CDR3. Germline lookup yields CDR1 MNHNS and CDR2 SASEGT. The CDR3 loop is CASSEEVGVAGELFF. CDR3 bases: TGTGCCAGCAGTGAAGAAGTGGGAGTGGCCGGGGAGCTGTTTTTT.

The chain employs TRBV27 and TRBJ2-3; possibly TRBD1 for D (6 bases). The CDR3 covers 16 residues. V lost 7 bases and J lost 4, with 21 bases in between. The germline gives CDR1 MNHEY, CDR2 SMNVEV (reference sequence). CDR3 nucleotides: TGTGCCAGCAAAGAATCAGACAGGCTATACGCAGATACGCAGTATTTT. This codes for CASKESDRLYADTQYF.

The chain recombines TRBV7-8 with TRBJ2-7, with a possible D match to TRBD1 (5 bases). This CDR3 has 14 amino acids. V dropped 3 bases and J dropped 1 base, with 10 bases sitting between them. Germline lookup yields CDR1 SGHVS and CDR2 FQNEAQ. CDR3 in amino acids: CASSFSHRSYEQYF. The CDR3 bases are TGTGCCAGCAGCTTTTCCCACAGGTCCTACGAGCAGTACTTC. The full variable domain, its missing parts supplied by reference TRBV7-8 and TRBJ2-7, is GAGVSQSPRYKVAKRGQDVALRCDPISGHVSLFWYQQALGQGPEFLTYFQNEAQLDKSGLPSDRFFAERPEGSVSTLKIQRTQQEDSAVYLCASSFSHRSYEQYFGPGTRLTVT.

The rearrangement joins TRBV7-2 to TRBJ2-1; D possibly corresponds to TRBD1 (6 bases). CDR3 length: 15 residues. The V end was cut by 5 bases, the J end by 6 bases, with 17 bases between. CDR1 SGHTA and CDR2 FQGNSA come from the germline V gene. The CDR3 spells CASSRTLSRGNEQFF. CDR3 in DNA: TGTGCCAGCAGCCGGACCCTTAGCAGGGGCAATGAGCAGTTCTTC.

This chain uses TRBV9 with TRBJ1-2, with a tentative D call TRBD1 (5 bases). The V end was cut by 5 bases, the J end by 0 bases, with 14 bases between. Germline CDR1 is SGDLS and CDR2 is YYNGEE. The CDR3 has 15 residues. CDR3 in DNA: TGTGCCAGCAGTCCCTCGAGGGGCCCTAACTATGGCTACACCTTC. The encoded protein is CASSPSRGPNYGYTF. The full variable domain, completed using reference TRBV9 and TRBJ1-2, is DSGVTQTPKHLITATGQRVTLRCSPRSGDLSVYWYQQSLDQGLQFLIQYYNGEERAKGNILERFSAQQFPDLHSELNLSSLELGDSALYFCASSPSRGPNYGYTFGSGTRLTVV.